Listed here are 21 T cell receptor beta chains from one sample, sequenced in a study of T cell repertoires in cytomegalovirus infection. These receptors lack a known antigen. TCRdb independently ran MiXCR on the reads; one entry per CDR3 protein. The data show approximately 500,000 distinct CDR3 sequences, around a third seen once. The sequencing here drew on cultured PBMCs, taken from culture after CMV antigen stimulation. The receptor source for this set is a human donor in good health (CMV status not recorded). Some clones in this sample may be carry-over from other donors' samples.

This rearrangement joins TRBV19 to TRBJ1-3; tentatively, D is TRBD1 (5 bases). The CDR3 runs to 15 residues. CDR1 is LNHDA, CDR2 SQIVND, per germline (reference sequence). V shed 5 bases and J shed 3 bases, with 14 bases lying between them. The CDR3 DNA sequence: TGTGCCAGTAGTGACACCGGGACCCTTGGAAACACCATATATTTT. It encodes CASSDTGTLGNTIYF.

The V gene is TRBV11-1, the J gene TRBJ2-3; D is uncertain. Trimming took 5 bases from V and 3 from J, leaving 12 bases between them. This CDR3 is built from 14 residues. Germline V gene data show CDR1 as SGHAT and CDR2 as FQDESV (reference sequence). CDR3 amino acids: CASSAGEATDTQYF. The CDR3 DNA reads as TGTGCCAGCAGCGCCGGAGAAGCGACAGATACGCAGTATTTT.

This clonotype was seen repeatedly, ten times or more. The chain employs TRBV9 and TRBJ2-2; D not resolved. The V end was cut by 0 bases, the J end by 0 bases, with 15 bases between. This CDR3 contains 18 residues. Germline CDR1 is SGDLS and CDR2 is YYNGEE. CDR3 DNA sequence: TGTGCCAGCAGCGTAGGTCTGGGCGCGACCGCGAACACCGGGGAGCTGTTTTTT. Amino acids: CASSVGLGATANTGELFF.

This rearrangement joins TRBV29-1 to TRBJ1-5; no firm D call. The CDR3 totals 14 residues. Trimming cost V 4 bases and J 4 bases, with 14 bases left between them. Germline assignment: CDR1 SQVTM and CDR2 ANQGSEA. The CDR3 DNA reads TGCAGCGTTGGCTTTAGAAGGCAAAATCAGCCCCAGCATTTT. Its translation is CSVGFRRQNQPQHF.

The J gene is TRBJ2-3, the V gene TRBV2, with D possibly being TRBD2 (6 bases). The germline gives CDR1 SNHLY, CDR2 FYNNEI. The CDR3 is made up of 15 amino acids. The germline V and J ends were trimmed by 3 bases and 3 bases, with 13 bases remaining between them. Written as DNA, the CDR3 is TGTGCCAGCAGTGATGTGGGACTTCAAACAGATACGCAGTATTTT. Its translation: CASSDVGLQTDTQYF.

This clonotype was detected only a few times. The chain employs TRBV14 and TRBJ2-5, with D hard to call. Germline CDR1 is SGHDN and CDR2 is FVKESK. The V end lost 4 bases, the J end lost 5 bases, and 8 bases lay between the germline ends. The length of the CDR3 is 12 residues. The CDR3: CASSRNGETQYF. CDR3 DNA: TGTGCCAGCAGCCGAAATGGGGAGACCCAGTACTTC. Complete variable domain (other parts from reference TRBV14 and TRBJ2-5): EAGVTQFPSHSVIEKGQTVTLRCDPISGHDNLYWYRRVMGKEIKFLLHFVKESKQDESGMPNNRFLAERTGGTYSTLKVQPAELEDSGVYFCASSRNGETQYFGPGTRLLVL.

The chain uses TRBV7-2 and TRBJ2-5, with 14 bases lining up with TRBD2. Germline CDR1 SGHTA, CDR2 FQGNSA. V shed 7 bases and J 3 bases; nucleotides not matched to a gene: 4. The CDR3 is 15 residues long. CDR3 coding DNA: TGTGCCAGCATCCCGACTAGCGGGAGGGAAGAGACCCAGTACTTC. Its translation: CASIPTSGREETQYF.

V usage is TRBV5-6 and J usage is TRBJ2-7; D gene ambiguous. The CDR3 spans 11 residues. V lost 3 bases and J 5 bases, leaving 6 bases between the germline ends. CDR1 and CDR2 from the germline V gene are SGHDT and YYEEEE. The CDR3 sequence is CASSWYNEQYV. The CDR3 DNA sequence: TGTGCCAGCAGCTGGTATAACGAGCAGTACGTC.

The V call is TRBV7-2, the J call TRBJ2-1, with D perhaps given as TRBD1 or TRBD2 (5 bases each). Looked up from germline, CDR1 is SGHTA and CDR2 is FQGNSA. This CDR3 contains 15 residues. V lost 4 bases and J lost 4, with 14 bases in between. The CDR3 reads CASSWGREGYNEQFF. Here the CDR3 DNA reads TGTGCCAGCAGCTGGGGACGAGAGGGATACAATGAGCAGTTCTTC.

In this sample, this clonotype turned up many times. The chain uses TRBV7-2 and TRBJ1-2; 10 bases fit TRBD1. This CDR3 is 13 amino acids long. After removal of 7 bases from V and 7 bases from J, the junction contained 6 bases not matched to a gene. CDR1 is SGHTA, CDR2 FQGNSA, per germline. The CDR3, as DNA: TGTGCCAGCATCACGGACAGGGGGGCTGGCTACACCTTC. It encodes CASITDRGAGYTF. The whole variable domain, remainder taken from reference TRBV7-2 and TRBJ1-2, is GAGVSQSPSNKVTEKGKDVELRCDPISGHTALYWYRQSLGQGLEFLIYFQGNSAPDKSGLPSDRFSAERTGGSVSTLTIQRTQQEDSAVYLCASITDRGAGYTFGSGTRLTVV.

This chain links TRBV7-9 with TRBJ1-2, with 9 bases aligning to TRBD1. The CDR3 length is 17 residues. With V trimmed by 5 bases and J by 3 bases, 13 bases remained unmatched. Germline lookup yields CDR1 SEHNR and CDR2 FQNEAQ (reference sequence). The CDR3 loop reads CASSTTAGTGQHYGYTF. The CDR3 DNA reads TGTGCCAGCAGCACGACGGCCGGGACAGGGCAACACTATGGCTACACCTTC.

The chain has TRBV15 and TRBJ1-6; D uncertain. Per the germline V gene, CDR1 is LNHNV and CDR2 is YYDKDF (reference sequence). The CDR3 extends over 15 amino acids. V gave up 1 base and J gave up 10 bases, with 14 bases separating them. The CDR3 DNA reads TGTGCCACCAGCAGAGGGACCGAACCGGGATCACCCCTCCACTTT. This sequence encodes CATSRGTEPGSPLHF. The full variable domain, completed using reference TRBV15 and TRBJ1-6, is DAMVIQNPRYQVTQFGKPVTLSCSQTLNHNVMYWYQQKSSQAPKLLFHYYDKDFNNEADTPDNFQSRRPNTSFCFLDIRSPGLGDTAMYLCATSRGTEPGSPLHFGNGTRLTVT.

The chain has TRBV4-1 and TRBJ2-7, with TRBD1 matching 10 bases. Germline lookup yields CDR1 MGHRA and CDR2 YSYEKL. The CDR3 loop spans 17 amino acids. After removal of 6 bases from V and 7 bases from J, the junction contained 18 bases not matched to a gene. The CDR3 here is CASRPYGRGQGRVEQYF. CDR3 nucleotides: TGCGCCAGCAGACCCTATGGGCGGGGACAGGGGAGAGTGGAGCAGTACTTC.

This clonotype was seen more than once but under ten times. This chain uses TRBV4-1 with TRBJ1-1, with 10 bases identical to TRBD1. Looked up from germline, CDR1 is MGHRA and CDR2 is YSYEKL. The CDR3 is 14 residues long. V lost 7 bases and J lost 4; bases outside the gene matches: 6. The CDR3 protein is CASKDRGKGTEAFF. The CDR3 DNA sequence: TGCGCCAGCAAGGACAGGGGGAAGGGCACTGAAGCTTTCTTT.

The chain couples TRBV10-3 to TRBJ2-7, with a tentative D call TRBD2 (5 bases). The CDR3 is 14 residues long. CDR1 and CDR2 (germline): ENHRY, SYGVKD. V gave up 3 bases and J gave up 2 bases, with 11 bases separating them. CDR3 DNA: TGTGCCATCAGTGAACCGGACGGGACCTACGAGCAGTACTTC. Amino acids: CAISEPDGTYEQYF.

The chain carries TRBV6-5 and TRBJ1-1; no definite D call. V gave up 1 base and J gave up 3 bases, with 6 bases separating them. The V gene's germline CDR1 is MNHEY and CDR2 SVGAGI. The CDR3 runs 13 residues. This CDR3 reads CASSYLRDTEAFF. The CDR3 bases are TGTGCCAGCAGTTACTTGCGGGACACTGAAGCTTTCTTT.

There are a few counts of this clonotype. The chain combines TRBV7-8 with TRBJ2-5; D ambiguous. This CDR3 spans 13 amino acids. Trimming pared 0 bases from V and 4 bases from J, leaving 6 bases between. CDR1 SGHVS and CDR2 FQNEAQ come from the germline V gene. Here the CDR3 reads CASSLAGLETQYF. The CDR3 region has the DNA TGTGCCAGCAGCTTAGCAGGGTTAGAGACCCAGTACTTC.

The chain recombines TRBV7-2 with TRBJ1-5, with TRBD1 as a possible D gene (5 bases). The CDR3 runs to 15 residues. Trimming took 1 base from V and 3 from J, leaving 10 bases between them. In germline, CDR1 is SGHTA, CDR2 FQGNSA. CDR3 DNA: TGTGCCAGCAGCTTAGTTGGGGCTCCCAATCAGCCCCAGCATTTT. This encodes CASSLVGAPNQPQHF.

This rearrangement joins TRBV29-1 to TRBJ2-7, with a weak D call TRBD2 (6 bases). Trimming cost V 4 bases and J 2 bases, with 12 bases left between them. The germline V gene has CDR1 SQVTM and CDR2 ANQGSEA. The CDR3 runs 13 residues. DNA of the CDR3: TGCAGCGTTGTATGGGGGGATCCCTACGAGCAGTACTTC. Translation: CSVVWGDPYEQYF.

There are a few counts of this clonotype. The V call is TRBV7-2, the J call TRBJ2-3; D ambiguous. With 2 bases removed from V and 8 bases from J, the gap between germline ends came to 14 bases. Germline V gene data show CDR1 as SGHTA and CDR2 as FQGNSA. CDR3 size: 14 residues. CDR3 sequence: CASSLRQVDGTQYF. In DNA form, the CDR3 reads TGTGCCAGCAGCTTAAGGCAGGTGGATGGTACGCAGTATTTT. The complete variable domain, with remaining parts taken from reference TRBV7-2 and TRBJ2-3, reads GAGVSQSPSNKVTEKGKDVELRCDPISGHTALYWYRQSLGQGLEFLIYFQGNSAPDKSGLPSDRFSAERTGGSVSTLTIQRTQQEDSAVYLCASSLRQVDGTQYFGPGTRLTVL.

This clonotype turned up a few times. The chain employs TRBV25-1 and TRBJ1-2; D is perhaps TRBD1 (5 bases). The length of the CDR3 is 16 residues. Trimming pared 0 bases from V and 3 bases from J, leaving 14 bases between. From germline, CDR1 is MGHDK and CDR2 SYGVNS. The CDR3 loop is CASSEYMDRDHYGYTF. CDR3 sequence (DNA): TGTGCCAGCAGTGAATATATGGACCGGGACCACTATGGCTACACCTTC.